This T cell receptor (beta chain) was captured by sequencing in a study of blood T cell repertoires in COVID-19. The overall study: The United States, Italy and Spain were the sources of the acute and convalescent COVID-19 samples. PBMCs, B-cell-depleted T cells, or T cells provided the cDNA or gDNA that made up the material.

The CDR3 length is 12 residues. Per germline, CDR1 SGHRS and CDR2 YFSETQ. V gave up 5 bases and J gave up 6 bases, with 9 bases separating them. As originally analysed: It was from reference gene primer amplification that nucleated cell counts were estimated. TCRdb's copy holds only in-frame clones and misses some; the assay was immunoSEQ multiplex PCR. The V and J calls and clone size come from that table; D and trimming were worked out from the DNA. The sample has about 35,000 clones; approximately 85% are singletons. This TCR was sampled from a man aged 55 to 70 with active or convalescent COVID-19. The V and J genes are TRBV5-1 and TRBJ2-1; no reliable D call. The specimen sequenced was peripheral blood. DNA for the CDR3: TGCGCCAGCAGTCGGGTTGGCAATGAGCAGTTCTTC. Protein product: CASSRVGNEQFF.